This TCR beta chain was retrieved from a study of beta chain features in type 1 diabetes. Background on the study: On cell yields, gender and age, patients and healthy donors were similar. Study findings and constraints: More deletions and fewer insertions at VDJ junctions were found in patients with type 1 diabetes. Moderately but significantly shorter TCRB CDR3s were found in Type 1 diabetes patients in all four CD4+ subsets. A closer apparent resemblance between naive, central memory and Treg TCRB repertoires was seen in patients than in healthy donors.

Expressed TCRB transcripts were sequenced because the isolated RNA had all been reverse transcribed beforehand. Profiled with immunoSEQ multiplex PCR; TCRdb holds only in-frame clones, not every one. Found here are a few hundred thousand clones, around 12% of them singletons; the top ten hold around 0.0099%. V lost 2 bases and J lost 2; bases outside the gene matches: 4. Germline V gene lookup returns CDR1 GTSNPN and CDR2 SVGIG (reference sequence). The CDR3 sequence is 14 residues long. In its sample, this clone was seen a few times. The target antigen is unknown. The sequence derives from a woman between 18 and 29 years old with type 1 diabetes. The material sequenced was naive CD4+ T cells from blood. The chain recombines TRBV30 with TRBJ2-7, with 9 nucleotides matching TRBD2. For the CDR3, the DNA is TGTGCCTGGAGTCGTGCGGGAGGGACCTACGAGCAGTACTTC. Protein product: CAWSRAGGTYEQYF.